This T cell receptor (beta chain) emerged from a study of blood T cell repertoires in COVID-19. Study information: Both acute and convalescent COVID-19 samples were obtained from the United States, Italy and Spain. PBMCs, B-cell-depleted T cells, or T cells provided the cDNA or gDNA that made up the material.

Original handling: Estimates of nucleated cell counts were drawn from the amplification of reference gene primers. Only in-frame clones appear in the TCRdb table, and some are missing; sequencing was by immunoSEQ multiplex PCR. That table gives V, J and clone size, and the DNA gave D and trimming. The sample yields some 130,000 clones, about four fifths seen once. Germline V gives CDR1 SGHKS, CDR2 YYEKEE (reference sequence). This CDR3 contains 12 residues. Trimming took 2 bases from V and 1 from J, leaving 3 bases between them. Sequenced: peripheral blood. V is TRBV5-5 and J is TRBJ2-5, with D unclear. The receptor was derived from an elderly woman with acute or convalescent COVID-19. In DNA form, the CDR3 reads TGTGCCAGCAGCTTCTCCCAAGAGACCCAGTACTTC. It is translated as CASSFSQETQYF. The complete variable domain, with remaining parts taken from reference TRBV5-5 and TRBJ2-5, reads DAGVTQSPTHLIKTRGQQVTLRCSPISGHKSVSWYQQVLGQGPQFIFQYYEKEERGRGNFPDRFSARQFPNYSSELNVNALLLGDSALYLCASSFSQETQYFGPGTRLLVL.